This T cell receptor (beta chain) appears in the sequencing data of a study of cytomegalovirus exposure and HLA in healthy donors. Study-wide points: In vitro checks showed that a few CMV-associated chains really do target CMV antigens.

The germline V gene has CDR1 SGHTS and CDR2 YDEGEE. Deletions cut 4 bases from V and 0 bases from J, with 16 bases between. CDR3 length: 16 residues. Remarks on this clone: Its antigen is currently unknown.

The method was immunoSEQ multiplex PCR; TCRdb's version includes in-frame clones alone and lacks a portion of them. The repertoire holds about 260,000 clones, with 90% as singletons. The chain links TRBV5-8 to TRBJ1-2; D is perhaps TRBD1 (6 bases). The origin of this receptor is a woman in her 30s in good health and CMV-seronegative. The sample consisted of PBMCs. In DNA, the CDR3 is TGTGCCAGCAGCCCTCTAGCAGGGGTAGCTAACTATGGCTACACCTTC. It is translated as CASSPLAGVANYGYTF.